Listed below are T cell receptor beta chains from one sample, sequenced in a study. MiXCR, run by TCRdb on the 5' RACE reads, gives a single entry per CDR3 protein. The sample lists thousands of distinct CDR3 sequences, 40% to 55% seen once, with around 3% in the top ten. The sequenced sample consisted of Tregs sorted from a lymph node. The receptors originated from a female donor with breast cancer. Both conserved end residues are part of each CDR3.

cdr3_aa: CASTLGRGYGEQYF; v_call: TRBV5-1
cdr3_aa: CASSRQEGTANYGYTF; v_call: TRBV7-9
cdr3_aa: CATRKGVLSRYNEQFF; v_call: TRBV15
cdr3_aa: CASIYIPGQQYTEAFF; v_call: TRBV12-3/TRBV12-4
cdr3_aa: CASSSTQGKGTEAFF; v_call: TRBV13
cdr3_aa: CSATLLSGIYNEQFF; v_call: TRBV20-1
cdr3_aa: CASNVPHRWPDGYGYTF; v_call: TRBV5-6
cdr3_aa: CASSQVEWDRETGANVLTF; v_call: TRBV4-1
cdr3_aa: CASSRGTAEAFF; v_call: TRBV7-9
cdr3_aa: CASSQEPADTQYF; v_call: TRBV4-1
cdr3_aa: CASSFPTGTNTGELFF; v_call: TRBV5-1
cdr3_aa: CASRPTGGGYNEQFF; v_call: TRBV12-3/TRBV12-4
cdr3_aa: CASTSYEGNTIYF; v_call: TRBV11-3
cdr3_aa: CASSQEGTVGETQYF; v_call: TRBV4-1
cdr3_aa: CAISTGISQETQYF; v_call: TRBV10-3
cdr3_aa: CASTKTGDNYGYTF; v_call: TRBV6-6